Each of the 5 T cell receptor beta chains below was sequenced from the same sample in a study of blood T cells in healthy people across ages. Next came a second PCR, run for about 7 to 12 cycles, which used a sample-barcoded 5' primer along with a J-beta primer mix. Via MiXCR, TCRdb re-called the 5' RACE reads, giving one row per CDR3 protein. In the table there are fewer than 750,000 distinct CDR3 sequences, about 51% of which are singletons. Input material: blood. The receptors were sampled from a woman older than 75 in good health.

This clonotype was seen repeatedly, ten times or more. V is TRBV9 and J is TRBJ2-7, with a weak D call TRBD2 (5 bases). V lost 4 bases, J lost 3 bases, and 17 bases lay in between. CDR3 length equals 15 residues. Germline loops: CDR1 SGDLS, CDR2 YYNGEE. The DNA for the CDR3 is TGTGCCAGCAGCCCCGAGATAGCGTCGCACTACGAGCAGTACTTC. It codes for CASSPEIASHYEQYF.

The chain employs TRBV24-1 and TRBJ2-5; D not resolved. From germline, CDR1 is KGHDR and CDR2 SFDVKD. CDR3 length: 13 residues. V lost 9 bases, J lost 1 base, and 11 bases lay in between. CDR3 bases: TGTGCCACCGAGGATGGCCCCCAAGAGACCCAGTACTTC. This encodes CATEDGPQETQYF.

Of note for this clonotype: This may arise from a read error, as a much more abundant clone is one base away. This chain links TRBV5-1 with TRBJ2-1; D possibly matches TRBD1 or TRBD2 (5 bases each). The CDR3 covers 14 residues. V was clipped by 5 bases and J by 6 bases, with 15 bases between them. Per germline, CDR1 SGHRS and CDR2 YFSETQ. The CDR3 protein is CASSKIVGVNEQFF. The CDR3 DNA follows: TGCGCCAGCAGTAAAATAGTGGGGGTCAATGAGCAGTTCTTC.

The chain is built from TRBV2 and TRBJ2-1; no clear D gene. The CDR3 spans 13 residues. CDR1 SNHLY and CDR2 FYNNEI come from the germline V gene. V gave up 7 bases and J gave up 4 bases, with 11 bases separating them. CDR3 residues: CASKSQNYNEQFF. CDR3 DNA sequence: TGTGCCAGCAAGAGTCAGAATTACAATGAGCAGTTCTTC.

The CDR3 sequence is CASSLGDQAWEQFF. CDR3 nucleotide sequence: TGCGCCAGCAGCTTGGGGGACCAAGCATGGGAGCAGTTCTTC. V usage is TRBV5-1 and J usage is TRBJ2-1; D is tentatively TRBD1 or TRBD2 (5 bases each). V was pared by 0 bases and J by 10 bases, with 14 bases between. The CDR3 is 14 residues long. CDR1 SGHRS and CDR2 YFSETQ come from the germline V gene.